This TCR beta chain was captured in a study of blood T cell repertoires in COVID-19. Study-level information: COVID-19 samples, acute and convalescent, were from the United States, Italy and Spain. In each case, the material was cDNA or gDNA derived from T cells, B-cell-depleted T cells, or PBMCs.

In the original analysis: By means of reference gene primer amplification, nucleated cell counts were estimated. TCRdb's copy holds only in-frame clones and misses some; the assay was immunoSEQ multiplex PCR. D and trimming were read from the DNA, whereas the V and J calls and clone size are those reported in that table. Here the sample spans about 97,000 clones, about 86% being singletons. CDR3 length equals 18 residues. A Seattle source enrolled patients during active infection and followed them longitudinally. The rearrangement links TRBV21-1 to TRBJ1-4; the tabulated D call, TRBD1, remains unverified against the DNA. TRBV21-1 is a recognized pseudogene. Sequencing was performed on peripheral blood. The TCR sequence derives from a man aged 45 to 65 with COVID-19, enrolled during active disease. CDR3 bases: TGTGCCAGCAGCAAAGCTAAGGGGTGCAGGACAGCTAATGAAAAACTGTTTTTT. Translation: CASSKAKGCRTANEKLFF.